This entry lists 14 T cell receptor beta chains sequenced from one sample in a study of cytomegalovirus exposure and HLA in healthy donors. The PCR employed 60 Vbeta primers together with 13 Jbeta primers. Libraries were prepared by immunoSEQ multiplex PCR; TCRdb keeps only in-frame clonotypes and omits some of them. This sample has approximately 71,000 clones, with about 78% found just once. The sample consisted of PBMCs. All receptors come from a woman aged 40 to 49 in good health and CMV-seropositive.

This CDR3 reads CASSQGQARGRGEQFF. DNA for the CDR3: TGCGCCAGCAGCCAAGGCCAGGCTCGGGGTCGGGGTGAGCAGTTCTTC. This chain joins TRBV4-1 and TRBJ2-1; D is perhaps TRBD2 (5 bases). The germline CDR1 and CDR2 sequences are MGHRA and YSYEKL. The length of the CDR3 is 16 residues. V was cut by 1 base and J by 9 bases, with 19 bases left in between.

The J gene is TRBJ2-3, the V gene TRBV5-6; tentatively, D is TRBD2 (7 bases). CDR3 length: 15 amino acids. Germline CDR1 reads SGHDT; CDR2 reads YYEEEE. V dropped 5 bases and J dropped 3 bases, with 16 bases sitting between them. The CDR3 sequence: CASRRRGGTTDTQYF. In DNA, the CDR3 is TGTGCCAGCAGGCGGAGGGGGGGTACTACAGATACGCAGTATTTT.

The gene calls are TRBV4-2 and TRBJ2-3; 9 nucleotides align to TRBD1. This CDR3 is built from 16 residues. Trimming cost V 1 base and J 8 bases; bases outside gene matches: 10. Germline V gene sequence: CDR1 LGHNA, CDR2 YNFKEQ. The CDR3 nucleotides are TGTGCCAGCAGCCAAGCGGGAACAGGGGGCGTTGGTACGCAGTATTTT. As protein: CASSQAGTGGVGTQYF.

The chain uses TRBV7-8 and TRBJ2-7; D may be TRBD1 (6 bases). This CDR3 spans 16 amino acids. Germline assignment: CDR1 SGHVS and CDR2 FQNEAQ. The V gene lost 3 bases and the J gene lost 2 bases, with 17 bases spanning the gap. The CDR3 coding sequence is TGTGCCAGCAGCTTCCTCCCGGCAGGGGTGACCTACGAGCAGTACTTC. This encodes CASSFLPAGVTYEQYF.

The chain is built from TRBV4-1 and TRBJ2-7, with TRBD1 identical over 7 bases. V dropped 1 base and J dropped 3; count of bases not matched to a gene: 3. Germline lookup yields CDR1 MGHRA and CDR2 YSYEKL. CDR3 length: 14 residues. Here the CDR3 reads CASSQGSGGYEQYF. Here the CDR3 DNA reads TGCGCCAGCAGCCAAGGTTCAGGGGGCTACGAGCAGTACTTC.

This clone has just one count. V is TRBV19 and J is TRBJ1-5; the match to TRBD1 covers 8 bases. The CDR3 sequence is 16 residues long. Trimming took 1 base from V and 11 from J; bases not matched to a gene: 13. From germline, CDR1 is LNHDA and CDR2 SQIVND (reference sequence). The CDR3 region is CASSIVKGTGGMTQHF. The CDR3 DNA reads as TGTGCCAGTAGTATAGTTAAGGGGACAGGAGGTATGACCCAGCATTTT.

V gene TRBV5-6 combines with J gene TRBJ1-6; 7 nucleotides line up with TRBD1. V was clipped by 2 bases and J by 3 bases; unmatched bases: 2. The CDR3 is 15 amino acids. Germline CDR1 is SGHDT and CDR2 is YYEEEE. CDR3 DNA sequence: TGTGCCAGCAGCTTAGACAGGGTCTATAATTCACCCCTCCACTTT. Protein product: CASSLDRVYNSPLHF.

This clone was picked up one time. The rearrangement uses TRBV2 and TRBJ1-2, with TRBD1 identical over 9 bases. The junction had 23 bases not matched to a gene; V was cut back by 7 bases and J by 8 bases. This CDR3 spans 18 amino acids. CDR1 and CDR2 (germline): SNHLY, FYNNEI. The CDR3 DNA reads TGTGCCAGCACCTTCAGTCCCCAACGACAGGGGGGTTTATTAGGCTACACCTTC. Residues: CASTFSPQRQGGLLGYTF.

CDR3 bases: TGTGCCAGCAGCCCGGGACTAGCGGGGGTTGAGCAGTACTTC. It specifies CASSPGLAGVEQYF. The rearrangement links TRBV2 to TRBJ2-7, with 14 bases matching TRBD2. The CDR3 is 14 amino acids. Germline CDR1 reads SNHLY; CDR2 reads FYNNEI. The V segment lost 6 bases and the J segment 7 bases; nucleotides outside the gene matches: 5. Combining the CDR3 with reference TRBV2 and TRBJ2-7 gives the whole variable domain EPEVTQTPSHQVTQMGQEVILRCVPISNHLYFYWYRQILGQKVEFLVSFYNNEISEKSEIFDDQFSVERPDGSNFTLKIRSTKLEDSAMYFCASSPGLAGVEQYFGPGTRLTVT.

V is TRBV14 and J is TRBJ2-3; no reliable D call. V was pared by 0 bases and J by 3 bases, with 10 bases between. Germline V lookup: CDR1 SGHDN, CDR2 FVKESK. The CDR3 sequence is 15 residues long. CDR3 protein: CASSQDQVWTDTQYF. The CDR3 DNA follows: TGTGCCAGCAGCCAAGACCAGGTTTGGACAGATACGCAGTATTTT.

CDR3 coding DNA: TGTGCCAGCAGCTTCGAACAGGGGGCTGAAGCTTTCTTT. Protein: CASSFEQGAEAFF. The chain joins TRBV11-3 to TRBJ1-1; TRBD1 aligns across 8 bases. The junction had 3 bases not matched to a gene; V was cut back by 3 bases and J by 6 bases. Germline loops: CDR1 SGHNT, CDR2 YENEEA. The CDR3 extends over 13 amino acids.

The chain combines TRBV5-8 with TRBJ1-1, with TRBD1 identical over 7 bases. The germline CDR1 and CDR2 sequences are SGHTS and YDEGEE. The CDR3 spans 16 residues. Trimming took 3 bases from V and 1 from J; bases not matched to a gene: 9. CDR3 nucleotide sequence: TGTGCCAGCAGCTCGGGACAGACAGCCCGGAACACTGAAGCTTTCTTT. It translates to CASSSGQTARNTEAFF.

The chain uses TRBV2 and TRBJ2-7, with 10 nucleotides matching TRBD2. The junction had 14 bases not matched to a gene; V was cut back by 3 bases and J by 3 bases. Germline V gene data show CDR1 as SNHLY and CDR2 as FYNNEI. CDR3 length equals 18 residues. In nucleotides, the CDR3 is TGTGCCAGCAGTGAGTGGAGGGCTAGCGGGGGTATGAGCTACGAGCAGTACTTC. It yields the protein CASSEWRASGGMSYEQYF.

This clone appeared a single time. The gene calls are TRBV6-1 and TRBJ2-5, with TRBD1 identical over 7 bases. The germline gives CDR1 MNHNS, CDR2 SASEGT. After removal of 1 base from V and 5 bases from J, the junction contained 7 bases not matched to a gene. This CDR3 has 15 amino acids. CDR3 bases: TGTGCCAGCAGTGAAGAAACAGGGGTCGGGGAGACCCAGTACTTC. It codes for CASSEETGVGETQYF.